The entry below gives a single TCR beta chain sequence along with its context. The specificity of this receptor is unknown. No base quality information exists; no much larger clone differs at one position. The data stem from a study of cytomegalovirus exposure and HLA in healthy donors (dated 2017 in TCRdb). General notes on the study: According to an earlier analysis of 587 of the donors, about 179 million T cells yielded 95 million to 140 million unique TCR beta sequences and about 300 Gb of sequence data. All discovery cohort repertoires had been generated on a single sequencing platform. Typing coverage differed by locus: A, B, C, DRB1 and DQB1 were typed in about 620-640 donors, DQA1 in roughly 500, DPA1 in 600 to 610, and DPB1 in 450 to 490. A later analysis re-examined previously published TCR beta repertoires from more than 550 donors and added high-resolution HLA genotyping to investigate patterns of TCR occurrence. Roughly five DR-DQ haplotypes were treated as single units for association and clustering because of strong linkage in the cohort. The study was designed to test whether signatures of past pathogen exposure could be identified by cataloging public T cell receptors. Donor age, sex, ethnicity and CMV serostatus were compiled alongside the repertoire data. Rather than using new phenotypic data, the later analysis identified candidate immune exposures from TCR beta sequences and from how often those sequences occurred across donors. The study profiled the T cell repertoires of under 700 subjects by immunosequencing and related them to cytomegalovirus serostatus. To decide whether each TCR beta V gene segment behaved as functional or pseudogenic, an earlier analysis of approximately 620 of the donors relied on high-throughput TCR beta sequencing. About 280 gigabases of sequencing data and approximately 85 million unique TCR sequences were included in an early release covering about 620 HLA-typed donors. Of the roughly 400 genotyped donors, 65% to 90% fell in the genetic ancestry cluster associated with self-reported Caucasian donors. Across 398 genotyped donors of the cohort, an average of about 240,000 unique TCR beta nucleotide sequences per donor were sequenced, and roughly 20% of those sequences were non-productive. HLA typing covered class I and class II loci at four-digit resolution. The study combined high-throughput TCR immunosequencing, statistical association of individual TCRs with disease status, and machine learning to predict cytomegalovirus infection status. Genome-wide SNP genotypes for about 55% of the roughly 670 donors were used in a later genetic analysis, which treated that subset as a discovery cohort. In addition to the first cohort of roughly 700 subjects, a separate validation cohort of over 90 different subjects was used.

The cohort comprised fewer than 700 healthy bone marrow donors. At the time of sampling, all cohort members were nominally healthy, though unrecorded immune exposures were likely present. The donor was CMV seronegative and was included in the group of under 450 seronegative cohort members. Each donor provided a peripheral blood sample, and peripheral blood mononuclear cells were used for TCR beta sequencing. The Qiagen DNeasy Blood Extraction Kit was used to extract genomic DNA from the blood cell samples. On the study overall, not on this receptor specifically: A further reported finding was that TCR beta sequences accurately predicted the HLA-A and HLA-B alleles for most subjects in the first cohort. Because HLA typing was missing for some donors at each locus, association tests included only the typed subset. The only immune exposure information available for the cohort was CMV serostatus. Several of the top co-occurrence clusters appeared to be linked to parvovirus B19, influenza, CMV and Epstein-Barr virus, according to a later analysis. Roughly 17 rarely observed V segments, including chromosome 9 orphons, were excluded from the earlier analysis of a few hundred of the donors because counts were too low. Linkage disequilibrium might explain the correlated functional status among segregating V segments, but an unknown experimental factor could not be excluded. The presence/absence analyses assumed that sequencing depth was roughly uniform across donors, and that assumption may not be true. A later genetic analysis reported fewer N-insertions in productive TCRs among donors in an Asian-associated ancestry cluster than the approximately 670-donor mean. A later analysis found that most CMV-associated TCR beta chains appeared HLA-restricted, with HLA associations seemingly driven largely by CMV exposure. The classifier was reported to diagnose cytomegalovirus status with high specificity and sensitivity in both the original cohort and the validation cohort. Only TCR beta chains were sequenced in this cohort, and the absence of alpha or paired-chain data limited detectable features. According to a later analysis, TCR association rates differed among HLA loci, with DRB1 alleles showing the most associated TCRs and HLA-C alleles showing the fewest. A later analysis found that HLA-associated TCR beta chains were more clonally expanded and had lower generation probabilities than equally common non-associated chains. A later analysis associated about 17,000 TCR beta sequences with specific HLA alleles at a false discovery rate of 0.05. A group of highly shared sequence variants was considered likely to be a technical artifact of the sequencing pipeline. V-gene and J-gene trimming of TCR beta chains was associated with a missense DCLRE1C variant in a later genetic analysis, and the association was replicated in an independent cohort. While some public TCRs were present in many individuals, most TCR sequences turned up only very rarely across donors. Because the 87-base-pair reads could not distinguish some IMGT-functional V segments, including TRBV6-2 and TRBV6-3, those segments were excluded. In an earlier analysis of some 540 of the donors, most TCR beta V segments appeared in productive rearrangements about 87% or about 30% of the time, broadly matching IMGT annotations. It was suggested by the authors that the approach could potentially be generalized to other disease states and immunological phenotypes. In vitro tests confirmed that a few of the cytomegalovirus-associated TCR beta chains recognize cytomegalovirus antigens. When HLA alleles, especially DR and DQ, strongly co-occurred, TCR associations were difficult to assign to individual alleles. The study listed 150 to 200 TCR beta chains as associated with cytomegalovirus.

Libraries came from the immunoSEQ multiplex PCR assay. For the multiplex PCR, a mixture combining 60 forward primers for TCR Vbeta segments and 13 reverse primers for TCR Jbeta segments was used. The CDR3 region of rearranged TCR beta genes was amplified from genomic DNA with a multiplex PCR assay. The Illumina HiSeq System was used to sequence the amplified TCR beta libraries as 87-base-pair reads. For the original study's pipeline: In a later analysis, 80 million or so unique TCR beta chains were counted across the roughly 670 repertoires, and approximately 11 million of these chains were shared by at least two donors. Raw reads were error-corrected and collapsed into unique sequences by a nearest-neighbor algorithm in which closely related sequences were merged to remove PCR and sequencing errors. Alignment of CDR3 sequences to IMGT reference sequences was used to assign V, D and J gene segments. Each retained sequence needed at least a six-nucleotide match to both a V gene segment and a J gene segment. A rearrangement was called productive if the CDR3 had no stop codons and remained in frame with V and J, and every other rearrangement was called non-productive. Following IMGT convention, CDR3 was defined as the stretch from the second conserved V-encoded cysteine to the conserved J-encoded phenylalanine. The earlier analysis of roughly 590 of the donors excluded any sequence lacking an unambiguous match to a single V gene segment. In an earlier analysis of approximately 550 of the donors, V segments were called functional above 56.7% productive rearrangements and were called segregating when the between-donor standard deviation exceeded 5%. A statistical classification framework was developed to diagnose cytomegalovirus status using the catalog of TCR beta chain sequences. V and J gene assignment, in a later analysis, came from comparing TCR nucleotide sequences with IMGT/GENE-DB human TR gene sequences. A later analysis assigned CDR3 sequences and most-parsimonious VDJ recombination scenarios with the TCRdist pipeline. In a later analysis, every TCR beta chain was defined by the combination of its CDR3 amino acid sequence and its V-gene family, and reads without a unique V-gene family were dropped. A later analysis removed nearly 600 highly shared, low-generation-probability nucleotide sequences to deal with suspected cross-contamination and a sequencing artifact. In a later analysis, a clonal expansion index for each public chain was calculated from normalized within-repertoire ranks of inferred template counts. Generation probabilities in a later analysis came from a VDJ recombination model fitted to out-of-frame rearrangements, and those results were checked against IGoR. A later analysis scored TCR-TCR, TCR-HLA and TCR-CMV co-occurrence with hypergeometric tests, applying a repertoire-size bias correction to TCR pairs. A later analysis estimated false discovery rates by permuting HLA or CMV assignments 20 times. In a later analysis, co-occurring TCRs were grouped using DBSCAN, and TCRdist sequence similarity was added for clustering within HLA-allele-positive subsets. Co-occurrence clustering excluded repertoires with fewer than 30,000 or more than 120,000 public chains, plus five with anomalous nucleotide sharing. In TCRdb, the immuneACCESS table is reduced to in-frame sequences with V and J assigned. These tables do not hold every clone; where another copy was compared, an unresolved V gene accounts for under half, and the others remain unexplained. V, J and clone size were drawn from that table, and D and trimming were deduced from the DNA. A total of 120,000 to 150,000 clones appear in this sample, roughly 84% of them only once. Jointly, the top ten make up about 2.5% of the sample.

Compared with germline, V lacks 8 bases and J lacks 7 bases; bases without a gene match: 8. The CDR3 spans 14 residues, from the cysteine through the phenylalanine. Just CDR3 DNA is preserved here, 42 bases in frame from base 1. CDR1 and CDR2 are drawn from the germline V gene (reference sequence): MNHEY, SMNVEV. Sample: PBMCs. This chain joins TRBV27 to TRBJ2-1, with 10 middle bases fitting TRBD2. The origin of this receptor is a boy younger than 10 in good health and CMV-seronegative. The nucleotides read TGTGCCAGCCGAGCGGGGGGGCGATGGAATGAGCAGTTCTTC. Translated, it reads CASRAGGRWNEQFF.